These 4 T cell receptor beta chains came from one sample sequenced in a study of early T cells in non-severe SARS-CoV-2 infection. TCRdb reprocessed the 5' RACE reads via MiXCR and lists one record per CDR3 protein. This sample yields about 30,000 distinct CDR3 sequences, of which approximately 5.5% are seen a single time; 3.5% belongs to the top ten. The sequenced material came from whole blood. The receptors were gathered from an adult who was a healthcare worker with PCR-confirmed SARS-CoV-2 infection or an uninfected control (not recorded which).

This clonotype was seen ten or more times. This rearrangement joins TRBV28 to TRBJ2-1, with D tentatively TRBD1 (6 bases). Trimming took off 4 bases at V and 4 bases at J, with 17 bases between the two ends. Germline V gene lookup returns CDR1 MDHEN and CDR2 SYDVKM. This CDR3 is built from 16 residues. The chain's CDR3 is CASSSLGGGMYNEQFF. Written as DNA, the CDR3 is TGTGCCAGCAGTTCCCTGGGTGGGGGCATGTACAATGAGCAGTTCTTC.

This clonotype was found many times. This chain connects TRBV20-1 to TRBJ1-5; tentatively, D is TRBD1 (5 bases). CDR3 length: 13 residues. From germline, CDR1 is DFQATT and CDR2 SNEGSKA (reference sequence). Trimming shortened V by 3 bases and J by 5 bases, and 11 bases separated the two germline ends. CDR3 in amino acids: CSARGQADQPQHF. The CDR3 region has the DNA TGCAGTGCTAGGGGGCAGGCTGATCAGCCCCAGCATTTT.

This chain links TRBV11-2 with TRBJ1-2; possibly TRBD1 for D (6 bases). CDR3 length: 16 residues. Germline CDR1 and CDR2: SGHAT and FQNNGV. Trimming shortened V by 4 bases and J by 5 bases, and 20 bases separated the two germline ends. CDR3 DNA sequence: TGTGCCAGCAGCTGGCCCCTGGCAGGGGTAGGATATGGCTACACCTTC. Translation: CASSWPLAGVGYGYTF.

The table lists this clonotype with a few counts. This chain connects TRBV28 to TRBJ2-2; TRBD2 agrees at 7 bases. Germline V gene data show CDR1 as MDHEN and CDR2 as SYDVKM. This CDR3 contains 15 residues. V lost 5 bases to trimming and J lost 2 bases; unmatched junction nucleotides: 5. CDR3 coding DNA: TGTGCCAGCAGTCGGGGAGGGCTCAACACCGGGGAGCTGTTTTTT. It codes for CASSRGGLNTGELFF.